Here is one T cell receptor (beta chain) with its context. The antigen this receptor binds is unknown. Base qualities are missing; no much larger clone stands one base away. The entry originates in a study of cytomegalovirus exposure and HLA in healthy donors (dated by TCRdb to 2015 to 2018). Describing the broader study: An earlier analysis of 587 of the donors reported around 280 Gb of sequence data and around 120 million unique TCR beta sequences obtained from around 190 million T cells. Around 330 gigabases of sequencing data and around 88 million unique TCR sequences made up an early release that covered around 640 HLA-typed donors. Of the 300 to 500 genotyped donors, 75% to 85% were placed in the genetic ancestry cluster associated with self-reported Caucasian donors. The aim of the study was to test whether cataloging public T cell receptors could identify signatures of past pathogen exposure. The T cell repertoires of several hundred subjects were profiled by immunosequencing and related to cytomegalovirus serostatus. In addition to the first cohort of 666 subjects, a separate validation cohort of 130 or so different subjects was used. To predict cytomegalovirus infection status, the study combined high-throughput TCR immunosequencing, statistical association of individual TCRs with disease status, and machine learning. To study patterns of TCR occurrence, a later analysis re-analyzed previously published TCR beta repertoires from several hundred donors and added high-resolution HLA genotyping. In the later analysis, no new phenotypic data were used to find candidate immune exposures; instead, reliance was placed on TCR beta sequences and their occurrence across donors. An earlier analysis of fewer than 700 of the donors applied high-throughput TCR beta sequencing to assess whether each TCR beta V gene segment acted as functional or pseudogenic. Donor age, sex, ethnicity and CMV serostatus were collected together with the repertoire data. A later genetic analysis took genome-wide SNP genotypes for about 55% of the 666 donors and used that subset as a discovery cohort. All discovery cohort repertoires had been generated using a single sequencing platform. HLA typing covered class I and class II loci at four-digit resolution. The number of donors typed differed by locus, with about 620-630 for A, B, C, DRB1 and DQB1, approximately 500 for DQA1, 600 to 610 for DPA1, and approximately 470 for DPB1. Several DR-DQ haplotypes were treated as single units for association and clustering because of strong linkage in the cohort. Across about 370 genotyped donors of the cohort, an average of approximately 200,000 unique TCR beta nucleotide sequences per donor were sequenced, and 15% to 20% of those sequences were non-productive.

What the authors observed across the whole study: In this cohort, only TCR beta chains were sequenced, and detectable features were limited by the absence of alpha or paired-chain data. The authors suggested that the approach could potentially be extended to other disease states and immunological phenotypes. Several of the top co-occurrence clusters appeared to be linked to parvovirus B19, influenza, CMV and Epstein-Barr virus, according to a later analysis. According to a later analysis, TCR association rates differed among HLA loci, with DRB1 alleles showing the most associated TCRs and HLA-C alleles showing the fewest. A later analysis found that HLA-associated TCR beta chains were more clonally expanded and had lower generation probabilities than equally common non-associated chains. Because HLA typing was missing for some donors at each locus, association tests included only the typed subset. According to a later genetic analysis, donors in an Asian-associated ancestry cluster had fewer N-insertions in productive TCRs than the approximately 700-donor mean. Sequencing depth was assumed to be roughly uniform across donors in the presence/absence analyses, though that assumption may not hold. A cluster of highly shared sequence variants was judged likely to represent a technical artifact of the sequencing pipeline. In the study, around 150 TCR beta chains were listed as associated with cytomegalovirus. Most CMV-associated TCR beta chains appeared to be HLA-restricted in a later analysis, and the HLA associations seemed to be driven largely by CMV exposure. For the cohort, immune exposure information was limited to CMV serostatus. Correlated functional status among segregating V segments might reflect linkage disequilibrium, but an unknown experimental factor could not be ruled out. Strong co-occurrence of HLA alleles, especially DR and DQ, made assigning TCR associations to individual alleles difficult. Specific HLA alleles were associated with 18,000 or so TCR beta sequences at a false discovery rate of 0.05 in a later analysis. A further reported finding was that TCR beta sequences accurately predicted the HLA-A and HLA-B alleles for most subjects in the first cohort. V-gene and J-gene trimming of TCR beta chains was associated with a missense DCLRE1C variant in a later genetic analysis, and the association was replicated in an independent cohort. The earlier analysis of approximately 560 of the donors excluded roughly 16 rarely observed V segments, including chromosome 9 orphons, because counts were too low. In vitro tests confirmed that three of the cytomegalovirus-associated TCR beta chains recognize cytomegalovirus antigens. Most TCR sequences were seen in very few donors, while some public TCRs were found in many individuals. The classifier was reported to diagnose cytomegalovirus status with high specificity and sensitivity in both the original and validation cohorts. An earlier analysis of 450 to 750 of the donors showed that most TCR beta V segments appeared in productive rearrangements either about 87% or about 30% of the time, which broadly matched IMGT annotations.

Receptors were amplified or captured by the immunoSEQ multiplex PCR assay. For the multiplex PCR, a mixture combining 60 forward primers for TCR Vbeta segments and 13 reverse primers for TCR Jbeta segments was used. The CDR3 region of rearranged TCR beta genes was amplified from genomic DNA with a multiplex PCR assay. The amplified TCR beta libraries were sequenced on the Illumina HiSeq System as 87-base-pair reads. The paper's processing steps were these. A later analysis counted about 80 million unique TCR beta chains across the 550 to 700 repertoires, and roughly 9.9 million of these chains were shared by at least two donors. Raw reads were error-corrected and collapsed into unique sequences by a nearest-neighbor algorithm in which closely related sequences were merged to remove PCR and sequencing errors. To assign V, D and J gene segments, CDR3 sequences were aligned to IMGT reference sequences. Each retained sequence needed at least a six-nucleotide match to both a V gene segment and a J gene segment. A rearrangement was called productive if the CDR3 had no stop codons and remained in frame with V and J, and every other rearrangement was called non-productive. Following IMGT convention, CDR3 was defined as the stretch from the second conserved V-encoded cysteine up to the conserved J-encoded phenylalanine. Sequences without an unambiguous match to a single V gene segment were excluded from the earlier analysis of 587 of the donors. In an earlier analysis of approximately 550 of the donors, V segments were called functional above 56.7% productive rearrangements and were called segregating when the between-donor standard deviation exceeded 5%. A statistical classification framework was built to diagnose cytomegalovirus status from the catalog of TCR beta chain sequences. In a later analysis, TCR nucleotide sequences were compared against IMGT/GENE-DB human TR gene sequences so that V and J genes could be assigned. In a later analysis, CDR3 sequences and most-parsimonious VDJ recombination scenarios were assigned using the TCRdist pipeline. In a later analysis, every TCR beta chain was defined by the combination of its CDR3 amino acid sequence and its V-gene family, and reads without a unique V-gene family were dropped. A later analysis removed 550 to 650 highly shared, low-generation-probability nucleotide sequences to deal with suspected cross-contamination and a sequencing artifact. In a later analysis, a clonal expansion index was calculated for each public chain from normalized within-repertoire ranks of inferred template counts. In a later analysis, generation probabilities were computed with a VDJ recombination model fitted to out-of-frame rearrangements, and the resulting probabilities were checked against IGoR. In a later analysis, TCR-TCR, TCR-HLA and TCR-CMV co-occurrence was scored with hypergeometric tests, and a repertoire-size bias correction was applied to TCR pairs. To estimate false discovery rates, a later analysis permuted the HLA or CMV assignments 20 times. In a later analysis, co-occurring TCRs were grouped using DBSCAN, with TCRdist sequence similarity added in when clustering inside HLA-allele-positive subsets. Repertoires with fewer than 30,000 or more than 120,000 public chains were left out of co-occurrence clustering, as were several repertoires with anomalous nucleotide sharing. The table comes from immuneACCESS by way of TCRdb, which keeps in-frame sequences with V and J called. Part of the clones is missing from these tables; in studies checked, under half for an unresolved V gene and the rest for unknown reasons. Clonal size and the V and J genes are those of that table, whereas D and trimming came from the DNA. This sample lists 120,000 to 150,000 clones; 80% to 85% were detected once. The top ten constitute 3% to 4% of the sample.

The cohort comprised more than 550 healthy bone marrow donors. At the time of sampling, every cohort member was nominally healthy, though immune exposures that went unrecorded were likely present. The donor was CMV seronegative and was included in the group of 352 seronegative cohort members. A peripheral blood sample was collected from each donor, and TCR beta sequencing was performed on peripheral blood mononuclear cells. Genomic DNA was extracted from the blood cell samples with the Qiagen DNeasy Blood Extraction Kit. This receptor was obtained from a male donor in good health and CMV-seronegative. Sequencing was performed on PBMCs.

The DNA reads TGTGCCAGCAGCCCAACCGGGGATAACACTGAAGCTTTCTTT. Its translation is CASSPTGDNTEAFF. Recombination linked TRBV7-3 to TRBJ1-1, with no D gene named confidently. Relative to germline, V is 5 bases shorter and J is 2 bases shorter, with 12 bases between their ends. Per the germline V gene, SGHTA is the CDR1 and FQGTGA is the CDR2. The cysteine opens and the phenylalanine closes a CDR3 of 14 amino acids. Only CDR3 DNA is held: 42 bases, read in frame from base 1.